This T cell receptor beta chain was documented in a study of cytomegalovirus exposure and HLA in healthy donors. In regard to this clone: As yet, its antigen is unknown.

There are 14 residues in the CDR3. From germline, CDR1 is SNHLY and CDR2 FYNNEI. The V end lost 7 bases, the J end lost 5 bases, and 16 bases lay between the germline ends. PCR employed 60 Vbeta and 13 Jbeta primers. Per the study methods: Per a later analysis, the number of unique TCR beta chains was 75 million to 90 million, of which about 11 million were shared. The assay was immunoSEQ multiplex PCR, and TCRdb's table has in-frame clones only and misses some. The V and J calls and clone size were taken over from that table, and D and trimming were inferred from the DNA. The sample lists 110,000 or so clones; roughly 70% were seen once. Study conclusions and caveats: Some V segments could not be told apart, so they were left out, TRBV6-2 and TRBV6-3 among them.

This TCR came from a man aged 35-49 years in good health and CMV-seronegative. The chain links TRBV2 to TRBJ2-3; possibly TRBD2 for D (6 bases). The sequencing input was PBMCs. This chain's CDR3 is CASTIGQGGDTQYF. The CDR3, as DNA: TGTGCCAGCACCATCGGTCAGGGAGGAGATACGCAGTATTTT.